These T cell receptor beta chains were read from a single sample in a study of shared clonotypes between healthy human individuals. Profiled with immunoSEQ multiplex PCR; TCRdb holds only in-frame clones, not every one. The sample has 760,000 or so clones; around 96% are singletons. The sample taken for sequencing was naive CD8+ T cells sorted from blood. The receptors stem from a man aged 30 to 39 in good health. Each CDR3 is given with its conserved first and last residue. A D gene is named only where the DNA matches it firmly. Clone size is stated in some rows and not others, as once, few, many or a class when expanded.

TRBV27,NA,TRBJ1-5,NA,CASSLVGSNQPQHF,TGTGCCAGCAGTTTAGTCGGCAGCAATCAGCCCCAGCATTTT
TRBV11-2,NA,TRBJ2-1,NA,CASSLAPGSYNEQFF,TGTGCCAGCAGCTTAGCCCCGGGATCCTACAATGAGCAGTTCTTC
TRBV27,NA,TRBJ2-7,few,CASSLRTSSYEQYF,TGTGCCAGCAGTTTACGCACTAGTTCCTACGAGCAGTACTTC
TRBV6-5,NA,TRBJ2-5,NA,CASSYLLGETQYF,TGTGCCAGCAGTTATCTCCTAGGAGAGACCCAGTACTTC
TRBV25-1,NA,TRBJ1-4,once,CASTWTRATNEKLFF,TGTGCCAGCACATGGACACGCGCAACTAATGAAAAACTGTTTTTT
TRBV5-6,NA,TRBJ2-7,NA,CASSSRDGYEQYF,TGTGCCAGCAGCTCCCGGGACGGCTACGAGCAGTACTTC
TRBV2,NA,TRBJ1-5,NA,CASSEPGSQPQHF,TGTGCCAGCAGTGAACCGGGAAGTCAGCCCCAGCATTTT
TRBV7-6,NA,TRBJ1-2,NA,CASSLVGVGESGADNYGYTF,TGTGCCAGCAGCTTAGTAGGAGTCGGGGAATCAGGAGCTGATAACTATGGCTACACCTTC
TRBV7-9,TRBD1,TRBJ1-2,NA,CASSFPLGQRLLYTF,TGTGCCAGCAGCTTTCCCTTGGGACAGCGCCTCCTGTACACCTTC
TRBV7-9,TRBD2,TRBJ2-1,NA,CASSWEGLGQFF,TGTGCCAGCAGCTGGGAGGGACTCGGGCAGTTCTTC
TRBV5-1,NA,TRBJ1-4,NA,CASSPVKATTNEKLFF,TGCGCCAGCAGCCCGGTGAAGGCAACAACTAATGAAAAACTGTTTTTT
TRBV27,NA,TRBJ1-1,NA,CASSPLSGLGTEAFF,TGTGCCAGCAGTCCCCTTTCAGGGTTGGGCACTGAAGCTTTCTTT
TRBV7-9,TRBD1,TRBJ2-1,NA,CASSLLGQGAWNEQFF,TGTGCCAGCAGCCTCCTCGGACAGGGGGCTTGGAATGAGCAGTTCTTC
TRBV6-5,TRBD2,TRBJ2-7,NA,CASSYSPGGGYEQYF,TGTGCCAGCAGTTACTCTCCCGGGGGGGGGTACGAGCAGTACTTC
TRBV29-1,NA,TRBJ2-1,NA,CSPRDSNNEQFF,TGCAGCCCCCGGGACTCCAACAATGAGCAGTTCTTC
TRBV9,NA,TRBJ2-1,NA,CASSGLGPYNEQFF,TGTGCCAGCAGCGGGTTGGGGCCTTACAATGAGCAGTTCTTC
TRBV5-4,NA,TRBJ1-2,once,CASSPRKSDNYGYTF,TGTGCCAGCAGCCCTCGGAAGTCGGATAACTATGGCTACACCTTC
TRBV7-9,TRBD1,TRBJ2-7,NA,CASAGTGEGEQYF,TGTGCCAGCGCGGGGACAGGGGAAGGCGAGCAGTACTTC
TRBV27,NA,TRBJ2-1,NA,CASGLSGGTNEQFF,TGTGCCAGCGGGTTGAGTGGAGGGACCAATGAGCAGTTCTTC
TRBV29-1,NA,TRBJ2-7,NA,CSVKGETYEQYF,TGCAGCGTAAAAGGGGAAACCTACGAGCAGTACTTC
TRBV7-9,TRBD2,TRBJ2-1,NA,CASSSSGTSGWGTYNEQFF,TGTGCCAGCAGTTCATCGGGGACTAGCGGGTGGGGGACCTACAATGAGCAGTTCTTC
TRBV9,TRBD2,TRBJ2-3,NA,CASSSQREGRTDTQYF,TGTGCCAGCAGCTCCCAGCGGGAGGGCCGAACAGATACGCAGTATTTT
TRBV28,TRBD1,TRBJ2-7,NA,CASSPTGSSYEQYF,TGTGCCAGCAGTCCGACAGGGAGCTCCTACGAGCAGTACTTC
TRBV11-2,TRBD1,TRBJ2-7,NA,CASSLDGTAAAYEQYF,TGTGCCAGCAGCTTAGATGGGACAGCAGCCGCGTACGAGCAGTACTTC
TRBV18,NA,TRBJ2-7,once,CASSPYYEQYF,TGTGCCAGCTCACCTTACTACGAGCAGTACTTC
TRBV4-3,TRBD2,TRBJ2-1,NA,CASSQDLAGGPENEQFF,TGCGCCAGCAGCCAAGATTTAGCGGGAGGGCCCGAGAATGAGCAGTTCTTC
TRBV14,NA,TRBJ2-7,once,CASSLLSGSEQYF,TGTGCCAGCAGCCTCCTCTCCGGGAGCGAGCAGTACTTC
TRBV27,NA,TRBJ2-7,NA,CASRFGVAGAYEQYF,TGTGCCAGCAGGTTTGGGGTGGCCGGCGCCTACGAGCAGTACTTC
TRBV5-4,TRBD1,TRBJ1-2,once,CASSRDRGDGYTF,TGTGCCAGCAGCCGGGACAGGGGAGATGGCTACACCTTC
TRBV6-1,NA,TRBJ2-1,once,CASSEALRESNEQFF,TGTGCCAGCAGTGAAGCTCTGAGGGAATCAAATGAGCAGTTCTTC
TRBV19,NA,TRBJ2-7,NA,CASSTGPLSYEQYF,TGTGCCAGCTCCACAGGGCCACTCTCCTACGAGCAGTACTTC
TRBV9,TRBD1,TRBJ1-5,NA,CASGTGGKGNQPQHF,TGTGCCAGCGGGACAGGGGGCAAGGGCAATCAGCCCCAGCATTTT